This passage covers 17 T cell receptor beta chains from one sample sequenced in a study of CD8 T cells in ankylosing spondylitis. Study results and caveats: A motif of 7 to 9 highly homologous TCR beta variants was seen as apparently characteristic of ankylosing spondylitis blood.

TCRdb reprocessed the 5' RACE reads with MiXCR, giving one entry per CDR3 protein. The sample shows fewer than 450,000 distinct CDR3 sequences, 15% to 20% of them seen only once. Their antigens are not known. Sequenced material: blood, either unsorted or a sorted T cell fraction (not recorded which). The receptor source for this set is a male donor with ankylosing spondylitis.

A few counts support this clonotype. The chain recombines TRBV5-1 with TRBJ2-7; 11 bases align to TRBD1. J was trimmed by 3 bases and V by 3 bases; bases with no gene match: 5. The V gene's germline CDR1 is SGHRS and CDR2 YFSETQ. The CDR3 runs to 15 residues. Here the CDR3 reads CASSWGTGGRYEQYF. The CDR3 region has the DNA TGCGCCAGCAGCTGGGGGACAGGGGGACGCTACGAGCAGTACTTC.

The chain is built from TRBV29-1 and TRBJ2-3, with a weak D call TRBD2 (5 bases). The ends were cut back, 7 bases at V and 2 bases at J, with 13 bases in the middle. The CDR3 contains 13 residues. The germline V gene has CDR1 SQVTM and CDR2 ANQGSEA. The CDR3 reads CSARTFPTDTQYF. In DNA, the CDR3 is TGCAGCGCCCGGACTTTCCCCACAGATACGCAGTATTTT.

This chain connects TRBV3-1 to TRBJ1-6; 11 nucleotides match TRBD1. Germline-derived CDR1 and CDR2 are LGHDT and YNNKEL (reference sequence). The CDR3 runs 15 residues. With V trimmed by 5 bases and J by 7 bases, 4 bases remained unmatched. DNA for the CDR3: TGTGCCAGCAGCTCGAGGGACAGGGGGAATTCACCCCTCCACTTT. Translation: CASSSRDRGNSPLHF.

In its sample, this clonotype was seen a few times. The chain has TRBV12-3 or TRBV12-4 and TRBJ2-1, with a possible D match to TRBD1 (6 bases). Deletions cut 6 bases from V and 0 bases from J, with 15 bases between. The CDR3 length is 16 residues. The CDR3 DNA is TGTGCCAGCAGACCCACAGGGACCCTCTCCTACAATGAGCAGTTCTTC. Encoded protein: CASRPTGTLSYNEQFF.

The chain joins TRBV12-3 or TRBV12-4 to TRBJ2-3, with D possibly TRBD2 on 5 matching bases. V lost 4 bases and J lost 2, with 16 bases in between. The CDR3 consists of 16 residues. The CDR3 loop reads CASSSRGTDFTDTQYF. The CDR3 DNA follows: TGTGCCAGCAGTTCCAGAGGTACGGACTTCACAGATACGCAGTATTTT.

This clonotype was recorded a few times. This chain uses TRBV28 with TRBJ2-7; D not resolved. The CDR3 has 13 residues. Trimming cost V 5 bases and J 9 bases, with 17 bases left between them. The germline V gene has CDR1 MDHEN and CDR2 SYDVKM. The CDR3 bases are TGTGCCAGCAGTACCGTGGGTTCGGTAGGGCAGTACTTC. Amino acid sequence: CASSTVGSVGQYF.

The rearrangement joins TRBV7-2 to TRBJ1-1, with D possibly being TRBD1 (5 bases). Germline CDR1 SGHTA, CDR2 FQGNSA. V was clipped by 2 bases and J by 1 base, with 17 bases between them. The CDR3 totals 17 residues. The CDR3 sequence: CASSLLWWGSPNTEAFF. The CDR3 bases are TGTGCCAGCAGCTTATTATGGTGGGGCAGTCCGAACACTGAAGCTTTCTTT. Combining the CDR3 with reference TRBV7-2 and TRBJ1-1 gives the whole variable domain GAGVSQSPSNKVTEKGKDVELRCDPISGHTALYWYRQSLGQGLEFLIYFQGNSAPDKSGLPSDRFSAERTGGSVSTLTIQRTQQEDSAVYLCASSLLWWGSPNTEAFFGQGTRLTVV.

The chain carries TRBV19 and TRBJ2-4, with 7 positions matching TRBD1. The CDR3 has 9 amino acids. Germline lookup yields CDR1 LNHDA and CDR2 SQIVND (reference sequence). V gave up 10 bases and J gave up 15 bases; unmatched junction bases: 6. The CDR3 loop is CATRDSGYF. CDR3 DNA: TGTGCCACCCGGGACAGTGGGTACTTC.

In its sample, this clonotype was seen a few times. This chain connects TRBV7-2 to TRBJ2-5, with unresolved D. Germline values: CDR1 SGHTA, CDR2 FQGNSA. The CDR3 extends over 16 amino acids. The V gene lost 5 bases and the J gene lost 1 base, with 17 bases spanning the gap. CDR3: CASSLIPNSGQETQYF. CDR3 DNA: TGTGCCAGCAGCCTTATCCCAAATTCGGGCCAAGAGACCCAGTACTTC.

This clonotype was picked up many times. The chain links TRBV12-3 or TRBV12-4 to TRBJ2-5; D possibly uses TRBD1 or TRBD2 (5 bases each). The CDR3 consists of 14 residues. V lost 4 bases, J lost 5 bases, and 14 bases lay in between. The CDR3 is CASSSPPEGETQYF. The DNA for the CDR3 is TGTGCCAGCAGTTCCCCTCCAGAGGGGGAGACCCAGTACTTC.

V usage is TRBV5-1 and J usage is TRBJ1-2; TRBD1 matches 7 bases. This CDR3 has 14 residues. Germline loops: CDR1 SGHRS, CDR2 YFSETQ. With 0 bases clipped from V and 8 bases from J, the junction kept 7 bases outside the gene matches. The CDR3 DNA is TGCGCCAGCAGCTTGGCCGACAGGGCTGGAGGCTACACCTTC. Translated: CASSLADRAGGYTF.

The rearrangement uses TRBV20-1 and TRBJ1-5, with TRBD1 matching 7 bases. CDR3 length: 15 amino acids. CDR1 and CDR2 (germline): DFQATT, SNEGSKA (reference sequence). V shed 0 bases, J shed 2 bases, and the junction held 4 bases outside the gene matches. The CDR3 DNA reads TGCAGTGCTAGAGAGAGACAGGGAGGCAATCAGCCCCAGCATTTT. Its protein product is CSARERQGGNQPQHF.

This rearrangement joins TRBV4-1 to TRBJ2-5; no definite D call. CDR1 is MGHRA, CDR2 YSYEKL, per germline. The CDR3 has 16 amino acids. V lost 3 bases and J 0 bases, leaving 14 bases between the germline ends. CDR3 amino acids: CASSQNLAVDQETQYF. CDR3 nucleotide sequence: TGCGCCAGCAGCCAGAACCTGGCGGTGGACCAAGAGACCCAGTACTTC.

The rearrangement links TRBV10-3 to TRBJ1-2; TRBD1 aligns across 10 bases. Trimming cost V 3 bases and J 4 bases; bases outside gene matches: 5. This CDR3 has 15 amino acids. Germline-derived CDR1 and CDR2 are ENHRY and SYGVKD. This CDR3 reads CAISDGTGASYGYTF. CDR3 nucleotides: TGTGCCATCAGTGACGGGACAGGGGCTAGCTATGGCTACACCTTC.

The chain links TRBV29-1 to TRBJ2-7; D uncertain. This CDR3 has 12 amino acids. CDR1 and CDR2 from the germline V gene are SQVTM and ANQGSEA. Trimming took off 1 base at V and 3 bases at J, with 7 bases between the two ends. CDR3 residues: CSVEGNLYEQYF. The CDR3 region has the DNA TGCAGCGTTGAAGGGAACCTCTACGAGCAGTACTTC.

The rearrangement uses TRBV6-1 and TRBJ2-7; TRBD2 matches 15 bases. The V segment lost 6 bases and the J segment 0 bases; nucleotides outside the gene matches: 6. Germline CDR1 reads MNHNS; CDR2 reads SASEGT. This CDR3 region has 17 residues. DNA for the CDR3: TGTGCCAGCAGATCCGGACTAGCGGGGGGGTCCTCCTACGAGCAGTACTTC. Protein: CASRSGLAGGSSYEQYF.

This clonotype came up many times. The chain carries TRBV7-2 and TRBJ1-1; possible D gene TRBD1, 6 bases. The CDR3 is 13 residues long. V was trimmed by 5 bases and J by 4 bases, leaving 11 bases between them. Germline V gene data show CDR1 as SGHTA and CDR2 as FQGNSA. CDR3 amino acids: CASSAGVLTEAFF. CDR3 coding DNA: TGTGCCAGCAGCGCAGGGGTTCTCACTGAAGCTTTCTTT.